Below are 10 T cell receptor beta chains sequenced from a single sample in a study of vaccination effects on CD4 cells after COVID-19. Sequenced by immunoSEQ multiplex PCR; TCRdb stores in-frame clones only, minus some. The sample records about 45,000 clones, around 70% being singletons. Subsequent to a culture period of 10 to 11 days, CD4+ T cells were isolated. Everyone in the study got two shots of either the BNT162b2 or mRNA-1273 vaccine. Their specific antigens are unknown. Sequenced here: CD4+ T cells from PBMCs cultured without peptide, sampled after COVID-19 vaccination. Receptors originate from a human donor who received a COVID-19 vaccine.

This chain uses TRBV6-1 with TRBJ1-1, with D unresolved. From germline, CDR1 is MNHNS and CDR2 SASEGT. The ends were cut back, 2 bases at V and 3 bases at J, with 7 bases in the middle. The CDR3 has 13 amino acids. The CDR3 nucleotides read TGTGCCAGCAGTGAATATGAGGACACTGAAGCTTTCTTT. It codes for CASSEYEDTEAFF.

J is TRBJ2-5 and V is TRBV7-9, with TRBD2 matching over 8 bases. Germline CDR1 and CDR2: SEHNR and FQNEAQ (reference sequence). This CDR3 has 15 residues. V shed 2 bases and J 0 bases; nucleotides not matched to a gene: 2. DNA of the CDR3: TGTGCCAGCAGCTTACCACTAGCGGACCAAGAGACCCAGTACTTC. This sequence encodes CASSLPLADQETQYF.

This sequence joins TRBV10-2 and TRBJ1-2; perhaps TRBD1 as D (5 bases). The CDR3 has 13 residues. Germline V gives CDR1 WSHSY, CDR2 SAAADI. Trimming took off 9 bases at V and 4 bases at J, with 15 bases between the two ends. CDR3 DNA sequence: TGCGCCAGACCCGGGGACGGACTCTATGGCTACACCTTC. Protein product: CARPGDGLYGYTF.

The chain has TRBV10-3 and TRBJ2-1; TRBD1 aligns across 9 bases. This CDR3 contains 15 residues. V lost 7 bases to trimming and J lost 0 bases; unmatched junction nucleotides: 4. Germline V gene sequence: CDR1 ENHRY, CDR2 SYGVKD. The CDR3 spells CAITSDRGSYNEQFF. CDR3 nucleotide sequence: TGTGCCATCACCTCGGACAGGGGCTCCTACAATGAGCAGTTCTTC.

The sample holds a few counts of this clone. V usage is TRBV6-1 and J usage is TRBJ1-1, with a possible D match to TRBD1 (5 bases). Germline assignment: CDR1 MNHNS and CDR2 SASEGT. Trimming left V 0 bases short and J 6 bases short, with 8 bases between. The CDR3 contains 13 residues. The CDR3 reads CASSEAWGAEAFF. The CDR3 bases are TGTGCCAGCAGTGAAGCCTGGGGGGCTGAAGCTTTCTTT.

This clone turned up a few times. J is TRBJ2-1 and V is TRBV7-6; 7 nucleotides match TRBD1. The CDR3 contains 15 residues. Germline assignment: CDR1 SGHVS and CDR2 FNYEAQ. Germline trimming cut 5 bases from V and 6 bases from J; bases unmatched to any gene: 10. This chain's CDR3 is CASSPRQGSINEQFF. The DNA for the CDR3 is TGTGCCAGCAGCCCCCGACAGGGTTCGATCAATGAGCAGTTCTTC. Variable domain in full (rest from reference TRBV7-6 and TRBJ2-1): GAGVSQSPRYKVTKRGQDVALRCDPISGHVSLYWYRQALGQGPEFLTYFNYEAQQDKSGLPNDRFSAERPEGSISTLTIQRTEQRDSAMYRCASSPRQGSINEQFFGPGTRLTVL.

This chain connects TRBV7-7 to TRBJ2-3; D remains ambiguous. V dropped 5 bases and J dropped 3 bases, with 18 bases sitting between them. The germline V gene encodes CDR1 SSHAT and CDR2 FNYEAQ (reference sequence). The CDR3 is 16 amino acids. CDR3 coding DNA: TGTGCCAGCAGCCCCCTGTTGGCCACGACAACAGATACGCAGTATTTT. Its translation is CASSPLLATTTDTQYF.

The rearrangement joins TRBV7-9 to TRBJ1-1, with D tentatively TRBD1 (6 bases). The germline V gene encodes CDR1 SEHNR and CDR2 FQNEAQ (reference sequence). The CDR3 runs to 19 residues. Trimming took 1 base from V and 4 from J, leaving 25 bases between them. CDR3 nucleotide sequence: TGTGCCAGCAGCTTAGATATTCTGGGCAGGGGCCCCCTTAGCACTGAAGCTTTCTTT. Amino acids: CASSLDILGRGPLSTEAFF.

The chain links TRBV9 to TRBJ1-3; D ambiguous. The CDR3 totals 13 residues. V lost 3 bases and J lost 4, with 8 bases in between. Per the germline V gene, CDR1 is SGDLS and CDR2 is YYNGEE. This CDR3 is CASSATGGNTIYF. In DNA, the CDR3 is TGTGCCAGCAGCGCTACGGGGGGAAACACCATATATTTT.

V and J are TRBV5-1 and TRBJ1-3; 10 nucleotides align to TRBD1. This CDR3 region has 15 residues. Trimming took 8 bases from V and 2 from J; bases not matched to a gene: 7. CDR1 is SGHRS and CDR2 is YFSETQ in the germline V gene. CDR3 bases: TGCGCCAGTTATCCGGGACAGGGGCCTGGAAACACCATATATTTT. Its translation is CASYPGQGPGNTIYF. The variable domain in full, with the rest retrieved from reference TRBV5-1 and TRBJ1-3, is KAGVTQTPRYLIKTRGQQVTLSCSPISGHRSVSWYQQTPGQGLQFLFEYFSETQRNKGNFPGRFSGRQFSNSRSEMNVSTLELGDSALYLCASYPGQGPGNTIYFGEGSWLTVV.